This T cell receptor (beta chain) was sequenced in a study of circulating tumor DNA in untreated peripheral T-cell lymphoma. Study-wide findings and caveats: Tumor-specific clonotypes: identified in about four fifths of patients, roughly 88% of baseline tissues.

The protocol was immunoSEQ multiplex PCR, while the TCRdb copy is restricted to in-frame clones and leaves out a portion. The sample yields around 6,400 clones, about 60% seen once. This clone turned up a few times. Its matching antigen is unknown. CDR1 and CDR2 (germline): LNHDA, SQIVND (reference sequence). This CDR3 contains 13 residues. V lost 7 bases to trimming and J lost 0 bases, with 7 bases between them. This tumor tissue came from a pretreatment baseline collection. J is TRBJ2-1 and V is TRBV19; D unclear. This receptor was taken from a human donor with peripheral T-cell lymphoma. Sequencing was done on a sample of tumor tissue. CDR3: CASMTGSYNEQFF. The DNA for the CDR3 is TGTGCCAGTATGACGGGCTCCTACAATGAGCAGTTCTTC.